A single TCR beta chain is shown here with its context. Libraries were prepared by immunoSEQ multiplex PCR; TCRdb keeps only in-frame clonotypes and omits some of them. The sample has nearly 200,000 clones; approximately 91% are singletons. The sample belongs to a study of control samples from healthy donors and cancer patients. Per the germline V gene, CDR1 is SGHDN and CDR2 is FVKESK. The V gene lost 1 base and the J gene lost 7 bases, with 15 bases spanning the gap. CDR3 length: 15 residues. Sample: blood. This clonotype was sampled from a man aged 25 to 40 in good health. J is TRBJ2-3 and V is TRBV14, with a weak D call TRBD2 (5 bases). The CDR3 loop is CASSQGELVRNTQYF. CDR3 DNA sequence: TGTGCCAGCAGCCAAGGGGAGCTAGTGAGAAATACGCAGTATTTT.